This is a list of T cell receptor beta chains from one sample in a study of cytomegalovirus exposure and HLA in healthy donors. Generated by immunoSEQ multiplex PCR, the TCRdb table keeps only in-frame clones and is missing some. The sample consists of about 250,000 clones, approximately 87% of them appearing once. Sequences were obtained from PBMCs. These receptors came from a young man in good health and CMV-seronegative. Both conserved end residues are part of each CDR3. The D gene is left open where the match is weak. Clone size is given for some rows only: seen once, a few or many times, or a class if the clone is expanded.

.	.	TRBJ2-7	TRBV13	CASSPRVTAYEQYF	TGTGCCAGCAGCCCGAGGGTTACGGCCTACGAGCAGTACTTC
.	.	TRBJ1-1	TRBV6-5	CASSYSATPGTEAFF	TGTGCCAGCAGTTACTCCGCAACCCCGGGCACTGAAGCTTTCTTT
once	.	TRBJ2-2	TRBV5-1	CASSKLLDNTGELFF	TGCGCCAGCAGCAAGTTACTAGACAACACCGGGGAGCTGTTTTTT
.	.	TRBJ2-7	TRBV2	CASSPGLAFNEQYF	TGTGCCAGCAGTCCGGGACTGGCTTTTAACGAGCAGTACTTC
.	TRBD1	TRBJ1-4	TRBV7-9	CASSSTTGGTNEKLFF	TGTGCCAGCAGCTCAACGACAGGGGGAACTAATGAAAAACTGTTTTTT
.	.	TRBJ1-1	TRBV28	CASILGQMNTEAFF	TGTGCCAGCATCCTGGGGCAGATGAACACTGAAGCTTTCTTT
.	TRBD1	TRBJ1-1	TRBV6-1	CASSGIGQGEGEAFF	TGTGCCAGCAGTGGCATAGGACAGGGCGAGGGTGAAGCTTTCTTT
.	.	TRBJ2-7	TRBV6-1	CASSEYGTGSEQYF	TGTGCCAGCAGTGAATATGGTACAGGGAGCGAGCAGTACTTC
.	TRBD2	TRBJ2-1	TRBV11-2	CASSRSGGYLNEQFF	TGTGCCAGCAGCCGTAGCGGGGGGTACTTGAATGAGCAGTTCTTC
few	.	TRBJ2-7	TRBV6-1	CASSVGRGREQYF	TGTGCCAGCAGTGTCGGCAGGGGCCGGGAGCAGTACTTC
few	TRBD2	TRBJ2-1	TRBV4-2	CASSPVVGGDNEQFF	TGTGCCAGCAGCCCTGTGGTGGGAGGGGACAATGAGCAGTTCTTC
.	.	TRBJ2-7	TRBV11-2	CASSLRRTYEQYF	TGTGCCAGCAGCTTACGGCGGACCTACGAGCAGTACTTC
.	TRBD1	TRBJ2-7	TRBV7-8	CASSLATGFMHEQYF	TGTGCCAGCAGCTTGGCGACAGGGTTTATGCACGAGCAGTACTTC
once	TRBD1	TRBJ2-7	TRBV28	CASSLAGQGTYEQYF	TGTGCCAGCAGTTTAGCGGGACAGGGGACCTACGAGCAGTACTTC
.	TRBD1	TRBJ1-2	TRBV30	CAWSPGQGAFYTF	TGTGCCTGGAGTCCCGGACAGGGGGCCTTCTACACCTTC
.	.	TRBJ2-3	TRBV4-1	CASSFKPEASTDTQYF	TGCGCCAGCAGCTTTAAACCCGAGGCTAGCACAGATACGCAGTATTTT
.	TRBD2	TRBJ2-2	TRBV4-1	CASSQVALAGGTGELFF	TGCGCCAGCAGCCAAGTCGCTCTAGCGGGAGGCACCGGGGAGCTGTTTTTT
few	TRBD1	TRBJ1-2	TRBV29-1	CSASQGMVGYTF	TGCAGCGCATCACAGGGGATGGTAGGCTACACCTTC
once	.	TRBJ2-3	TRBV27	CASTSTDTQYF	TGTGCCAGCACTAGCACAGATACGCAGTATTTT
once	.	TRBJ1-2	TRBV7-9	CASSSQWADSGYTF	TGTGCCAGCAGCTCCCAGTGGGCGGACAGCGGCTACACCTTC
.	.	TRBJ1-2	TRBV7-9	CASSSAGLTNYGYTF	TGTGCCAGCAGCTCCGCGGGACTGACTAACTATGGCTACACCTTC
.	TRBD1	TRBJ2-7	TRBV6-1	CASSVGTGGSEQYF	TGTGCCAGCAGTGTCGGGACAGGGGGTTCCGAGCAGTACTTC
once	.	TRBJ2-7	TRBV27	CASMGRTRYEQYF	TGTGCCAGCATGGGCAGAACGCGCTACGAGCAGTACTTC
.	.	TRBJ2-3	TRBV7-2	CASMVGGATDTQYF	TGTGCCAGTATGGTGGGGGGGGCTACAGATACGCAGTATTTT
.	.	TRBJ2-2	TRBV9	CASTAGGTGELFF	TGTGCCAGCACGGCAGGTGGGACCGGGGAGCTGTTTTTT
many	.	TRBJ2-7	TRBV7-2	CASSLVGGASYEQYF	TGTGCCAGCAGCTTAGTGGGCGGGGCCTCCTACGAGCAGTACTTC
.	.	TRBJ1-5	TRBV15	CATSRVQGEPQHF	TGTGCCACCAGCAGAGTACAGGGAGAGCCCCAGCATTTT
.	TRBD1	TRBJ2-7	TRBV7-9	CASSGGGTGVSEQYF	TGTGCCAGCAGTGGTGGGGGTACAGGGGTGAGCGAGCAGTACTTC
.	TRBD2	TRBJ2-3	TRBV6-5	CASSSGTSGGYTQYF	TGTGCCAGCAGTTCCGGGACTAGCGGGGGGTATACGCAGTATTTT
.	TRBD1	TRBJ1-5	TRBV7-8	CASSLSNRGYQPQHF	TGTGCCAGCAGCTTATCTAACAGGGGGTATCAGCCCCAGCATTTT
once	TRBD1	TRBJ2-5	TRBV28	CAASSDRGSGETQYF	TGTGCCGCCTCCTCCGACAGGGGCTCAGGGGAGACCCAGTACTTC
.	.	TRBJ1-2	TRBV9	CASSPLAEDRDGYTF	TGTGCCAGCAGCCCCCTGGCGGAGGACCGGGATGGCTACACCTTC
few	TRBD1	TRBJ1-1	TRBV2	CASSTGGDTEAFF	TGTGCCAGCAGCACAGGGGGGGACACTGAAGCTTTCTTT
.	TRBD1	TRBJ2-7	TRBV28	CASSFRGQGPREQYF	TGTGCCAGCAGTTTCCGCGGACAGGGACCGAGGGAGCAGTACTTC
once	TRBD2	TRBJ2-1	TRBV14	CASSQARGGPNEQFF	TGTGCCAGCAGCCAGGCCCGGGGGGGCCCCAATGAGCAGTTCTTC
.	.	TRBJ1-6	TRBV7-2	CASSLFSSPLHF	TGTGCCAGCAGCTTATTCTCTTCACCCCTCCACTTT
.	TRBD2	TRBJ2-2	TRBV11-2	CASRIGTSVTGELFF	TGTGCCAGCAGAATAGGGACTAGCGTTACCGGGGAGCTGTTTTTT
.	TRBD2	TRBJ2-1	TRBV28	CASSLRTSGTTYEQFF	TGTGCCAGCAGTTTAAGGACTAGCGGAACAACCTACGAGCAGTTCTTC
.	TRBD2	TRBJ2-2	TRBV28	CASSFLAGEPTNTGELFF	TGTGCCAGCAGTTTCCTAGCGGGGGAACCAACGAACACCGGGGAGCTGTTTTTT
.	TRBD1	TRBJ2-3	TRBV28	CASRAPPGQGNTDTQYF	TGTGCCAGCAGAGCCCCCCCGGGACAGGGGAACACAGATACGCAGTATTTT
few	.	TRBJ2-7	TRBV14	CASSQDLPSEQYF	TGTGCCAGCAGCCAAGATCTGCCCAGCGAGCAGTACTTC
once	TRBD2	TRBJ2-7	TRBV4-3	CASSQLTSGGLLGEQYF	TGCGCCAGCAGCCAGCTAACTAGCGGGGGCCTTTTGGGCGAGCAGTACTTC
.	.	TRBJ2-7	TRBV20-1	CSASTPGEQYF	TGCAGTGCTAGCACCCCGGGCGAGCAGTACTTC
once	TRBD1	TRBJ1-5	TRBV27	CASSFGTGSNQPQHF	TGTGCCAGCAGTTTCGGGACAGGTAGCAATCAGCCCCAGCATTTT
.	TRBD2	TRBJ2-7	TRBV7-9	CASDGRGNYEQYF	TGTGCCAGCGACGGGAGGGGAAACTACGAGCAGTACTTC
.	.	TRBJ1-6	TRBV28	CASRGTDTFNSPLHF	TGTGCCAGCAGGGGCACTGACACTTTTAATTCACCCCTCCACTTT
.	TRBD1	TRBJ1-2	TRBV11-2	CASSRQGAGNYGYTF	TGTGCCAGCAGCCGACAGGGGGCTGGTAACTATGGCTACACCTTC
.	TRBD2	TRBJ2-7	TRBV14	CASSHLSQRRTSGPSYEQYF	TGTGCCAGCAGCCATCTATCACAAAGGCGGACTAGCGGTCCTTCCTACGAGCAGTACTTC
.	TRBD1	TRBJ1-2	TRBV19	CASSILPGTAHGYTF	TGTGCCAGTAGTATTCTCCCGGGGACAGCCCATGGCTACACCTTC
.	TRBD1	TRBJ1-5	TRBV6-6	CASSGQGIDQPQHF	TGTGCCAGCAGTGGACAGGGGATAGATCAGCCCCAGCATTTT
.	TRBD2	TRBJ2-5	TRBV2	CASSEAGLEVWGETQYF	TGTGCCAGCAGTGAAGCGGGACTAGAGGTTTGGGGAGAGACCCAGTACTTC
.	TRBD2	TRBJ2-1	TRBV11-2	CASSPYRAGGLNEQFF	TGTGCCAGCAGCCCATATAGAGCGGGGGGGCTCAATGAGCAGTTCTTC
.	TRBD1	TRBJ2-3	TRBV4-3	CASSQPGQGVNTQYF	TGCGCCAGCAGCCAGCCGGGACAGGGGGTAAATACGCAGTATTTT
.	.	TRBJ1-2	TRBV29-1	CSVGGAQGGVYGYTF	TGCAGCGTGGGGGGGGCCCAGGGAGGGGTCTATGGCTACACCTTC
.	.	TRBJ2-1	TRBV27	CASSLRYGQTNEQFF	TGTGCCAGCAGTTTAAGATATGGACAGACCAATGAGCAGTTCTTC